Presented here are 26 T cell receptor beta chains from one specimen sequenced in a study of blood T cell repertoires in COVID-19. The method was immunoSEQ multiplex PCR; TCRdb's version includes in-frame clones alone and lacks a portion of them. The sample has tens of thousands of clones, around 91% seen once. Sequencing was done on a sample of peripheral blood. The receptors were sampled from a man aged 18 to 29 with COVID-19, enrolled during active disease.

J is TRBJ2-1 and V is TRBV5-4; 8 bases map to TRBD2. V was clipped by 1 base and J by 0 bases; unmatched bases: 6. Germline-derived CDR1 and CDR2 are SGHNT and YYREEE (reference sequence). The CDR3 totals 17 residues. CDR3 sequence: CASSLRREGLSYNEQFF. CDR3 nucleotides: TGTGCCAGCAGCTTGCGTCGGGAGGGCCTCTCCTACAATGAGCAGTTCTTC.

This clone showed up just once. This sequence joins TRBV6-5 and TRBJ2-7, with D maybe TRBD1 (5 bases). V was trimmed by 6 bases and J by 1 base, leaving 10 bases between them. Germline V CDR1 and CDR2: MNHEY, SVGAGI. This CDR3 contains 13 residues. The CDR3 sequence: CASRRTGSYEQYF. Written as DNA, the CDR3 is TGTGCCAGCAGAAGAACAGGTTCCTACGAGCAGTACTTC.

The CDR3 region has the DNA TGTGCCAGCAGCTTAAGCGGGAGCTCCTACAATGAGCAGTTCTTC. As protein: CASSLSGSSYNEQFF. The chain combines TRBV6-6 with TRBJ2-1; 8 bases match TRBD2. Germline CDR1 reads MNHNY; CDR2 reads SVGAGI (reference sequence). This CDR3 comprises 15 residues. V lost 6 bases, J lost 0 bases, and 4 bases stayed unmatched.

This rearrangement joins TRBV9 to TRBJ2-1; the D gene is possibly TRBD2 (6 bases). V was clipped by 0 bases and J by 4 bases, with 11 bases between them. This CDR3 contains 15 residues. Germline V CDR1 and CDR2: SGDLS, YYNGEE. CDR3 amino acids: CASSVEGGEYNEQFF. CDR3 coding DNA: TGTGCCAGCAGCGTAGAAGGAGGGGAATACAATGAGCAGTTCTTC.

This clone was counted a single time. V gene TRBV2 combines with J gene TRBJ2-3, with 7 bases matching TRBD1. CDR1 is SNHLY, CDR2 FYNNEI, per germline. This CDR3 contains 15 residues. V trimming: 3 bases; J trimming: 1 base; junction bases outside the gene matches: 4. This CDR3 is CASSDPQGGTDTQYF. The CDR3 coding sequence is TGTGCCAGCAGTGACCCGCAGGGGGGCACAGATACGCAGTATTTT.

The chain employs TRBV24-1 and TRBJ2-3; tentatively, D is TRBD1 (8 bases). The CDR3 has 14 amino acids. The V and J ends lost 9 bases and 2 bases respectively, with 14 bases between them. The germline V gene has CDR1 KGHDR and CDR2 SFDVKD. The CDR3 here is CATGGGQVTDTQYF. CDR3 DNA: TGTGCCACCGGGGGGGGACAGGTCACAGATACGCAGTATTTT.

This rearrangement joins TRBV6-5 to TRBJ1-5, with TRBD1 identical over 7 bases. Germline assignment: CDR1 MNHEY and CDR2 SVGAGI. CDR3 length equals 15 residues. V dropped 6 bases and J dropped 0; count of bases not matched to a gene: 5. CDR3 coding DNA: TGTGCCAGCAGGGCAGACAGGGTTAGCAATCAGCCCCAGCATTTT. It specifies CASRADRVSNQPQHF.

The chain recombines TRBV24-1 with TRBJ2-7; D may be TRBD2 (6 bases). This CDR3 has 13 residues. Germline CDR1 is KGHDR and CDR2 is SFDVKD. V lost 3 bases and J 6 bases, leaving 11 bases between the germline ends. The CDR3 spells CATSDPQEGEQYF. The CDR3 coding sequence is TGTGCCACCAGTGATCCACAGGAGGGCGAGCAGTACTTC.

The chain joins TRBV19 to TRBJ2-1; D gene ambiguous. This CDR3 has 12 residues. V lost 3 bases, J lost 6 bases, and 6 bases lay in between. Germline CDR1 LNHDA, CDR2 SQIVND (reference sequence). The CDR3 region has the DNA TGTGCCAGTAGTATGGGCCTCAATGAGCAGTTCTTC. This gives the protein CASSMGLNEQFF.

V and J are TRBV3-1 (or the pseudogene TRBV3-2) and TRBJ2-7; 11 bases map to TRBD2. V lost 0 bases, J lost 7 bases, and 11 bases stayed unmatched. This CDR3 contains 17 residues. From germline, CDR1 is LGHDT and CDR2 YNNKEL (reference sequence). The CDR3 here is CASSQEIRLAGGSEQYF. CDR3 DNA sequence: TGTGCCAGCAGCCAAGAGATTCGCCTAGCGGGAGGTAGTGAGCAGTACTTC.

The chain couples TRBV27 to TRBJ2-7, with TRBD1 matching 10 bases. The CDR3 consists of 14 residues. With V trimmed by 5 bases and J by 7 bases, 8 bases remained unmatched. Germline values: CDR1 MNHEY, CDR2 SMNVEV (reference sequence). CDR3 residues: CASSPGTGAREQYF. For the CDR3, the DNA is TGTGCCAGCAGTCCCGGGACAGGGGCCAGGGAGCAGTACTTC.

The V call is TRBV6-2 or TRBV6-3, the J call TRBJ2-3, with TRBD2 matching over 9 bases. Trimming removed 0 bases from V and 4 bases from J; junction bases left unmatched: 8. Germline values: CDR1 MNHEY, CDR2 SVGEGT. The CDR3 length is 17 residues. This chain's CDR3 is CASSYSIASGTPDTQYF. The CDR3 coding sequence is TGTGCCAGCAGTTACTCGATCGCTAGCGGGACCCCAGATACGCAGTATTTT.

V and J are TRBV15 and TRBJ2-2; D not certain. Trimming removed 2 bases from V and 6 bases from J, with 10 bases in between. Germline loops: CDR1 LNHNV, CDR2 YYDKDF (reference sequence). The CDR3 length is 14 residues. The CDR3 DNA sequence: TGTGCCACCAGCAGATCCCTACCTCCCGGGGAGCTGTTTTTT. It is translated as CATSRSLPPGELFF.

CDR3 region: CASSSTSGRGSEQFF. CDR3 bases: TGTGCCAGCAGCTCGACTAGCGGGAGGGGTAGTGAGCAGTTCTTC. The chain carries TRBV7-2 and TRBJ2-1, with TRBD2 matching 14 bases. The CDR3 is 15 amino acids. The germline V gene has CDR1 SGHTA and CDR2 FQGNSA. With 4 bases clipped from V and 9 bases from J, the junction kept 5 bases outside the gene matches.

This rearrangement joins TRBV5-1 to TRBJ2-7; 7 positions agree with TRBD1. Germline loops: CDR1 SGHRS, CDR2 YFSETQ. The CDR3 totals 14 residues. Germline trimming cut 2 bases from V and 3 bases from J; bases unmatched to any gene: 5. The CDR3 is CASSFRQGIYEQYF. In DNA, the CDR3 is TGCGCCAGCAGCTTCAGACAGGGTATCTACGAGCAGTACTTC.

The chain couples TRBV9 to TRBJ1-5; D is ambiguous. V gave up 0 bases and J gave up 1 base, with 8 bases separating them. This CDR3 is 15 amino acids long. Germline values: CDR1 SGDLS, CDR2 YYNGEE. CDR3 sequence: CASSVEGVSNQPQHF. DNA for the CDR3: TGTGCCAGCAGCGTAGAAGGAGTAAGCAATCAGCCCCAGCATTTT.

This sequence joins TRBV27 and TRBJ2-2, with TRBD1 identical over 10 bases. CDR1 MNHEY and CDR2 SMNVEV come from the germline V gene (reference sequence). The CDR3 totals 15 residues. V lost 6 bases to trimming and J lost 6 bases; unmatched junction nucleotides: 7. The CDR3 sequence is CASRPWTGGAGELFF. The DNA of the CDR3 is TGTGCCAGCAGACCCTGGACAGGGGGGGCCGGGGAGCTGTTTTTT.

This clone was seen only a few times. The chain carries TRBV24-1 and TRBJ2-5, with a possible D match to TRBD1 (6 bases). Germline CDR1 is KGHDR and CDR2 is SFDVKD. V was shortened by 2 bases and J by 2 bases, with 11 bases between the two germline ends. The CDR3 sequence is 15 residues long. This CDR3 is CATSDSRTDQETQYF. CDR3 sequence (DNA): TGTGCCACCAGTGATTCGCGGACAGATCAAGAGACCCAGTACTTC.

DNA for the CDR3: TGTGCCAGCACCAAACGGACAGGGGGCAGGGATGAGCAGTTCTTC. Protein sequence: CASTKRTGGRDEQFF. V and J are TRBV13 and TRBJ2-1, with TRBD1 matching over 11 bases. The V gene end was trimmed by 7 bases and the J gene end by 8 bases; junction bases not matched to a gene: 10. The germline V gene has CDR1 PRHDT and CDR2 FYEKMQ (reference sequence). The CDR3 spans 15 residues.

V is TRBV29-1 and J is TRBJ1-2, with TRBD1 matching 8 bases. CDR3 length: 13 residues. CDR1 and CDR2 from the germline V gene are SQVTM and ANQGSEA. J was trimmed by 4 bases and V by 4 bases; bases with no gene match: 5. The CDR3: CSVAGGAGYGYTF. CDR3 nucleotide sequence: TGCAGCGTTGCAGGGGGCGCAGGCTATGGCTACACCTTC.

The V call is TRBV19, the J call TRBJ1-1, with 10 bases matching TRBD1. The germline V gene has CDR1 LNHDA and CDR2 SQIVND (reference sequence). The CDR3 length is 16 residues. V gave up 9 bases and J gave up 10 bases; unmatched junction bases: 20. In DNA, the CDR3 is TGTGCCAGCCAAATAGGGGCTCCGGGACAGGGGATTGTAGCTTTCTTT. It translates to CASQIGAPGQGIVAFF.

DNA for the CDR3: TGTGCCAGCAGCCCATACAGGGGGCGCTTAAATGAGCAGTTCTTC. It encodes CASSPYRGRLNEQFF. V is TRBV7-9 and J is TRBJ2-1; TRBD1 matches at 9 bases. This CDR3 has 15 residues. The ends lost 5 bases at V and 7 bases at J; junction bases unmatched: 9. The germline V gene has CDR1 SEHNR and CDR2 FQNEAQ (reference sequence).

The sample holds a few counts of this clone. The chain couples TRBV11-2 to TRBJ2-7; perhaps TRBD1 as D (6 bases). V was shortened by 3 bases and J by 4 bases, with 10 bases between the two germline ends. This CDR3 region has 13 residues. CDR1 and CDR2 from the germline V gene are SGHAT and FQNNGV. CDR3 sequence reads: CASSFRDKYEQYF. DNA of the CDR3: TGTGCCAGCAGCTTCCGGGACAAATACGAGCAGTACTTC. Full variable domain (outside the CDR3, taken from reference TRBV11-2 and TRBJ2-7): EAGVAQSPRYKIIEKRQSVAFWCNPISGHATLYWYQQILGQGPKLLIQFQNNGVVDDSQLPKDRFSAERLKGVDSTLKIQPAKLEDSAVYLCASSFRDKYEQYFGPGTRLTVT.

The genes are TRBV6-2 or TRBV6-3 and TRBJ1-1, with 9 bases identical to TRBD1. The CDR3 extends over 19 amino acids. The J segment lost 1 base and the V segment lost 4 bases, leaving 16 bases of the junction unmatched. The V gene's germline CDR1 is MNHEY and CDR2 SVGEGT. Here the CDR3 DNA reads TGTGCCAGCAGTTTCGCACCCGGGACAGGGACAGACAAGAACACTGAAGCTTTCTTT. It is translated as CASSFAPGTGTDKNTEAFF.

The gene calls are TRBV5-4 and TRBJ1-1; no firm D call. Germline V gene lookup returns CDR1 SGHNT and CDR2 YYREEE (reference sequence). The CDR3 sequence is 13 residues long. Trimming pared 1 base from V and 5 bases from J, leaving 9 bases between. The CDR3 sequence is CASSLPAGTEAFF. The CDR3 DNA reads TGTGCCAGCAGCTTGCCCGCGGGGACTGAAGCTTTCTTT.

The chain couples TRBV5-1 to TRBJ2-2; 10 nucleotides line up with TRBD1. CDR1 and CDR2 (germline): SGHRS, YFSETQ. The CDR3 length is 14 residues. J was trimmed by 6 bases and V by 5 bases; bases with no gene match: 4. Written as DNA, the CDR3 is TGCGCCAGCAGGCCGGGACAGGGGTCCGGGGAGCTGTTTTTT. This gives the protein CASRPGQGSGELFF.